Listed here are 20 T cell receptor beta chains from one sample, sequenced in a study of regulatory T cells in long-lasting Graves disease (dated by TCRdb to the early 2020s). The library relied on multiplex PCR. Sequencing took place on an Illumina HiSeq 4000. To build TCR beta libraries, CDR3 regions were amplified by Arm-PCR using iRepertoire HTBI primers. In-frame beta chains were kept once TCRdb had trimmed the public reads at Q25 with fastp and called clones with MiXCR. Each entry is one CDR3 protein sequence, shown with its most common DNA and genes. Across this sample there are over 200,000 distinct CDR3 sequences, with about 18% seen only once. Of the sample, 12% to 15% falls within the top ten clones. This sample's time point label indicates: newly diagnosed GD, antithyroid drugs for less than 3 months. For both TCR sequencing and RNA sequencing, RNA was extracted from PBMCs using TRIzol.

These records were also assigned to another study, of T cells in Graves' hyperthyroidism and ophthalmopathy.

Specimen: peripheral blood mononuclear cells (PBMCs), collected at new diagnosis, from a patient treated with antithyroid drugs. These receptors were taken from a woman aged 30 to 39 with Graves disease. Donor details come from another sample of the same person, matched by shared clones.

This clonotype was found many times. This CDR3 is CAISDWGARDEQYF. CDR3 sequence (DNA): TGTGCCATCAGTGATTGGGGGGCGCGGGACGAGCAGTACTTC. V gene TRBV10-3 combines with J gene TRBJ2-7; possibly TRBD1 or TRBD2 for D (6 bases each). The CDR3 consists of 14 residues. The V and J ends lost 3 bases and 5 bases respectively, with 14 bases between them. Germline CDR1 is ENHRY and CDR2 is SYGVKD.

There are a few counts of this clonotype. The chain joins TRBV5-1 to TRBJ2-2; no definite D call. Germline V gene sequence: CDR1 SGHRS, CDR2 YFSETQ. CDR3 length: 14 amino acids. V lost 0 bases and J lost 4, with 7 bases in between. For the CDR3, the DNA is TGCGCCAGCAGCTTGGGAACATTCACCGGGGAGCTGTTTTTT. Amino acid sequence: CASSLGTFTGELFF.

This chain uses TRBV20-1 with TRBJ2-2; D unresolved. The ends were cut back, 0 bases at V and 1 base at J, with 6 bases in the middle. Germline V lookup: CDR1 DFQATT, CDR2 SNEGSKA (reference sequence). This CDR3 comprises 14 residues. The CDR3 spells CSARDLVNTGELFF. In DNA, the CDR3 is TGCAGTGCTAGAGATTTAGTGAACACCGGGGAGCTGTTTTTT.

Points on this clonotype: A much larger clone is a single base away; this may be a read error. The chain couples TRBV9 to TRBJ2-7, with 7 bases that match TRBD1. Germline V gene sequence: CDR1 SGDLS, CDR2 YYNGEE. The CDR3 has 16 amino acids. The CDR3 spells CAGSPQGDSAWYEQYF. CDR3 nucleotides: TGTGCCGGCAGCCCCCAGGGGGACAGCGCTTGGTACGAGCAGTACTTC.

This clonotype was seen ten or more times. For the CDR3, the DNA is TGCGCCAGCAGCTCTGGCGGGGCCTTAGAGACCCAGTACTTC. It translates to CASSSGGALETQYF. The rearrangement uses TRBV5-1 and TRBJ2-5, with a weak D call TRBD2 (6 bases). The V end was cut by 3 bases, the J end by 4 bases, with 13 bases between. CDR1 and CDR2 from the germline V gene are SGHRS and YFSETQ. This CDR3 is 14 amino acids long.

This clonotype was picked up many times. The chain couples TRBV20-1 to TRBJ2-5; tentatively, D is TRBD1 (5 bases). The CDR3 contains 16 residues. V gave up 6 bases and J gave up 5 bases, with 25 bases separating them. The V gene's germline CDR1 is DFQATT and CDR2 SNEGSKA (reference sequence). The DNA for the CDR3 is TGCAGTGCCACCCCGGACAACCGGCTACCCGGGGAGACCCAGTACTTC. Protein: CSATPDNRLPGETQYF.

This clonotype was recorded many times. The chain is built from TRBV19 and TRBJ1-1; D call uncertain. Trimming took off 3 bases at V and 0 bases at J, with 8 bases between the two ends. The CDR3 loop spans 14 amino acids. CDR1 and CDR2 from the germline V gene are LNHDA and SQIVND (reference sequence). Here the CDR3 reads CASSIPSVNTEAFF. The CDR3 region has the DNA TGTGCCAGTAGTATTCCCTCCGTGAACACTGAAGCTTTCTTT.

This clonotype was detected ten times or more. As DNA, the CDR3 is TGTGCCAGCAGTTCCCCCGGGACTAGCGGGGGGATAGTCGACGAGCAGTACTTC. Translation: CASSSPGTSGGIVDEQYF. This chain connects TRBV12-3 or TRBV12-4 to TRBJ2-7, with 15 bases aligning to TRBD2. This CDR3 has 18 amino acids. The junction had 12 bases not matched to a gene; V was cut back by 4 bases and J by 5 bases.

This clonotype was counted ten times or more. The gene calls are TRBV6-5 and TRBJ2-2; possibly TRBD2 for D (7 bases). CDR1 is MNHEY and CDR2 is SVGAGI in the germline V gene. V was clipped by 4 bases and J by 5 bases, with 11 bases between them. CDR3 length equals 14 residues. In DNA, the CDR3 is TGTGCCAGCAGTTCGGGGGGCCGAACCGGGGAGCTGTTTTTT. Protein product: CASSSGGRTGELFF.

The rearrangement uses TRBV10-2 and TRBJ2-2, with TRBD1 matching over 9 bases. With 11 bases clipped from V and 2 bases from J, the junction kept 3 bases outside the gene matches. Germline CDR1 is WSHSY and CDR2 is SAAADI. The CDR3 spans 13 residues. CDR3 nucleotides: TGCGCCGGCACAGGGGGCAACACCGGGGAGCTGTTTTTT. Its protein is CAGTGGNTGELFF.

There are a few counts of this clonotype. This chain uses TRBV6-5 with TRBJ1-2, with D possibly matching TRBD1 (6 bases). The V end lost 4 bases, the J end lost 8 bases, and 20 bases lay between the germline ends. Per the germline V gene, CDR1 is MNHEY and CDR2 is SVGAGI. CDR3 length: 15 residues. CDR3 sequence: CASSSRTALPGGYTF. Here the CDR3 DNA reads TGTGCCAGCAGTTCTCGGACAGCTCTACCGGGAGGCTACACCTTC.

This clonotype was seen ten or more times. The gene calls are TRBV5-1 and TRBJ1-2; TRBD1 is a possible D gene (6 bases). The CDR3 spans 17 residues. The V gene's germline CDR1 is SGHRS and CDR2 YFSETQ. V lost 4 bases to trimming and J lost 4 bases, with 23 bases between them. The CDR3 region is CASSRYQTGTMGYGYTF. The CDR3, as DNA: TGCGCCAGCAGCCGATACCAAACAGGGACGATGGGCTATGGCTACACCTTC.

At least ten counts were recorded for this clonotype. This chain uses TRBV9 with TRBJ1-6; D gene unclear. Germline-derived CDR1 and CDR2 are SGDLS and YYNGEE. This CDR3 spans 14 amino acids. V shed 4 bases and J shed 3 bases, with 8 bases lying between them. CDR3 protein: CASSSSLYNSPLHF. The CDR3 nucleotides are TGTGCCAGCAGCTCGTCCCTCTATAATTCACCCCTCCACTTT.

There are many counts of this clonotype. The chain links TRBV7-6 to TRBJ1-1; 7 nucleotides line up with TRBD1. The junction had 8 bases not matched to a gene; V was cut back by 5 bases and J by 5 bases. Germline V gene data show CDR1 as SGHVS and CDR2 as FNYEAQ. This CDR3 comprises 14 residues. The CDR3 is CASSPDRVSTEAFF. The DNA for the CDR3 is TGTGCCAGCAGCCCAGACAGGGTTAGTACTGAAGCTTTCTTT.

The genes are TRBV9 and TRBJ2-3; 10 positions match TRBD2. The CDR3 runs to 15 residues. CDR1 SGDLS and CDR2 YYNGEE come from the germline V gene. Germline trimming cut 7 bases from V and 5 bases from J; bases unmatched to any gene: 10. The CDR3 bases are TGTGCCAGCGGGAGCGGGGGGGTGATATTAGATACGCAGTATTTT. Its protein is CASGSGGVILDTQYF.

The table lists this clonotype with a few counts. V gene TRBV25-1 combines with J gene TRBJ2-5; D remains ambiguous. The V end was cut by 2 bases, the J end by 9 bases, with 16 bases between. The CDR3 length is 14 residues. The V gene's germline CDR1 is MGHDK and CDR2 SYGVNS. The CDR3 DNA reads TGTGCCAGCAGTGAAATCAACGGCGAGTCGGCCCAGTACTTC. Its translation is CASSEINGESAQYF.

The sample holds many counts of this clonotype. CDR3: CASSYDRGVDTQYF. The CDR3 DNA sequence: TGTGCCAGCAGTTACGACCGGGGGGTAGATACGCAGTATTTT. This chain uses TRBV6-2 or TRBV6-3 with TRBJ2-3, with 7 positions matching TRBD2. This CDR3 has 14 amino acids. Germline loops: CDR1 MNHEY, CDR2 SVGEGT. The trim removed 2 bases at V and 5 bases at J, leaving 4 bases unmatched.

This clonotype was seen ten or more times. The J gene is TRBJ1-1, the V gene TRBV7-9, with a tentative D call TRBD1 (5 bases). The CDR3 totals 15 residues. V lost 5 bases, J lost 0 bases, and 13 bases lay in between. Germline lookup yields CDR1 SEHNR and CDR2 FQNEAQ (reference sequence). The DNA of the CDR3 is TGTGCCAGCAGCCCAACCGGGACGGTGAACACTGAAGCTTTCTTT. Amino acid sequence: CASSPTGTVNTEAFF.

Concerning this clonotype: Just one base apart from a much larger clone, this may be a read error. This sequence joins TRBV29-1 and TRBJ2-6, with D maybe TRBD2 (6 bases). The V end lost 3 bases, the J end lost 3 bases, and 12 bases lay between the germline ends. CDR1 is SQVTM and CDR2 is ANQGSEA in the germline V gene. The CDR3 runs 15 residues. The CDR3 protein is CSVEEGISGANVLTF. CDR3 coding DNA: TGCAGCGTTGAGGAGGGTATTAGTGGGGCCAACGTCCTGACTTTC.

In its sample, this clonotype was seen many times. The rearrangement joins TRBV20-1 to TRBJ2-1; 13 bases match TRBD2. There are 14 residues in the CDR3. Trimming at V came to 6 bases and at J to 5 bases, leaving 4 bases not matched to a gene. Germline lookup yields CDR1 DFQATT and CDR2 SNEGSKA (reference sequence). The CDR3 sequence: CSAHGLAGDNEQFF. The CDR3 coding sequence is TGCAGTGCCCACGGACTAGCGGGGGACAATGAGCAGTTCTTC.